The subject of this entry is one T cell receptor beta chain. What it recognizes is unknown. The entry originates in a study of T cell responses to AZD1222 COVID-19 vaccine. TCRdb keeps only in-frame clones here, not all; method: immunoSEQ multiplex PCR. This table has about 50,000 clones, approximately 80% appearing once. Germline values: CDR1 MNHEY, CDR2 SMNVEV (reference sequence). Between the trimmed V and J ends, which lost 8 bases and 1 base, there was a span of 17 bases. The CDR3 is 15 amino acids. Study-wide points: CD4 TCRs associated with vaccination spanned spike, dominating at 160-218 and 743-854.

V usage is TRBV27 and J usage is TRBJ1-1, with a possible D match to TRBD1 (5 bases). This specimen was peripheral blood, taken 28 days after the second AZD1222 dose. This clonotype originated in an adult who received the AZD1222 COVID-19 vaccine. CDR3 sequence reads: CASQVRWGGNTEAFF. The CDR3 DNA is TGTGCCAGCCAAGTTAGATGGGGCGGGAACACTGAAGCTTTCTTT.